This T cell receptor beta chain derives from a study of PD-1 blockade in classical Hodgkin lymphoma. Comment on this clone: Its antigen is still unknown.

Only in-frame clones appear in the TCRdb table, and some are missing; sequencing was by immunoSEQ multiplex PCR. The repertoire holds more than 13,000 clones, with around 80% as singletons. Study conclusions and caveats: It was CD4+ TCR diversity, not CD8+, that rose significantly by C4D1. Reports indicated that newly diagnosed patients had lower baseline TCR diversity than healthy donors did.

Autologous stem cell transplantation was followed by relapse in every patient, and brentuximab vedotin exposure varied. The best responses consisted of complete response, partial response or progressive disease. The sequences come from peripheral blood mononuclear cells (PBMCs), collected before the second cycle of nivolumab. The TCR comes from a human donor with classical Hodgkin lymphoma.

The CDR3 DNA reads as TGCGCCAGCAGCTTGCCGGGGGAAGAGACCCAGTACTTC. As protein: CASSLPGEETQYF. The rearrangement uses TRBV5-1 and TRBJ2-5, with D perhaps matching TRBD2 (6 bases). The CDR3 is 13 amino acids. Per the germline V gene, CDR1 is SGHRS and CDR2 is YFSETQ. Trimming took 1 base from V and 3 from J, leaving 7 bases between them.